The source of this T cell receptor beta chain is a study of PD-1 blockade in classical Hodgkin lymphoma. This clone turned up a few times. What it binds is not known. The CDR3 runs 15 residues. V dropped 7 bases and J dropped 5 bases, with 21 bases sitting between them. CDR1 is SGHAT and CDR2 is FQNNGV in the germline V gene. The method was immunoSEQ multiplex PCR; TCRdb's version includes in-frame clones alone and lacks a portion of them. The table shows about 98,000 clones, with around 81% occurring only once. The study's findings and limits: Causes of the repertoire differences remain undefined, possibly disease activity or prior therapy.

Brentuximab vedotin exposure varied, and every patient relapsed after autologous stem cell transplantation. This chain connects TRBV11-2 to TRBJ2-7; tentative D call: TRBD2 (5 bases). Material: peripheral blood mononuclear cells (PBMCs), obtained before the second cycle of nivolumab. The receptor was derived from a human donor with classical Hodgkin lymphoma. The CDR3 DNA reads as TGTGCCAGCACCGTGAGTAGCCGCCTCGGGGACGAGCAGTACTTC. Amino acids: CASTVSSRLGDEQYF.